These 25 T cell receptor beta chains came from one sample sequenced in a study of shared clonotypes between healthy human individuals. Measured with immunoSEQ multiplex PCR; TCRdb has only the in-frame clones, and not every one. Among roughly 2.2 million clones, approximately 93% were seen once, and the ten largest hold roughly 0.36%. Sequenced material: naive CD4+ T cells from PBMCs. Documented subset: CD45RA+ positively selected. Receptors were obtained from a man aged 18 to 35 in good health. Some clones in this sample may be carry-over from other donors' samples.

This rearrangement joins TRBV4-3 to TRBJ2-5; 7 bases line up with TRBD1. Near its end, the DNA agrees better with TRBJ2-7, so the J call may be wrong. Germline V gene data show CDR1 as LGHNA and CDR2 as YSLEER. CDR3 length equals 14 residues. CDR3 amino acids: CASSQRTGKYEQYF. The CDR3 coding sequence is TGCGCCAGCAGCCAACGGACAGGAAAATACGAGCAGTACTTC.

On this clone itself: The identical CDR3 is also encoded by other nucleotide sequences in the sample. The chain combines TRBV6-5 with TRBJ2-3, with TRBD1 identical over 8 bases. J was trimmed by 6 bases and V by 2 bases; bases with no gene match: 4. The CDR3 covers 14 residues. CDR1 and CDR2 (germline): MNHEY, SVGAGI. CDR3 bases: TGTGCCAGCAGTTACCGACAGGGGACGGATACGCAGTATTTT. Encoded protein: CASSYRQGTDTQYF.

J is TRBJ2-3 and V is TRBV7-2; D could derive from TRBD1 or TRBD2 (6 bases each). CDR1 and CDR2 (germline): SGHTA, FQGNSA. The V end lost 0 bases, the J end lost 1 base, and 29 bases lay between the germline ends. The CDR3 runs 22 residues. CDR3: CASSLAFYGGLAGRSGTDTQYF. The CDR3 DNA reads as TGTGCCAGCAGCTTAGCTTTTTATGGGGGGCTAGCTGGGAGGTCGGGCACAGATACGCAGTATTTT. Supplemented by reference TRBV7-2 and TRBJ2-3, the full variable domain reads GAGVSQSPSNKVTEKGKDVELRCDPISGHTALYWYRQSLGQGLEFLIYFQGNSAPDKSGLPSDRFSAERTGGSVSTLTIQRTQQEDSAVYLCASSLAFYGGLAGRSGTDTQYFGPGTRLTVL.

CDR3 amino acids: CASSPPGVAIFEKLFF. CDR3 coding DNA: TGTGCCAGCTCACCACCGGGGGTAGCGATCTTTGAAAAACTGTTTTTT. This chain uses TRBV18 with TRBJ1-4; possibly TRBD1 for D (5 bases). Germline V gives CDR1 KGHSH, CDR2 LQKENI. Trimming took off 0 bases at V and 7 bases at J, with 15 bases between the two ends. This CDR3 spans 16 amino acids.

V usage is TRBV2 and J usage is TRBJ2-7; perhaps D is TRBD1 or TRBD2 (5 bases each). This CDR3 is built from 15 residues. Germline CDR1 SNHLY, CDR2 FYNNEI. With 1 base removed from V and 2 bases from J, the gap between germline ends came to 12 bases. CDR3 amino acids: CASSEEGAGPYEQYF. For the CDR3, the DNA is TGTGCCAGCAGTGAAGAGGGAGCAGGGCCCTACGAGCAGTACTTC.

The chain employs TRBV28 and TRBJ1-2; tentative D call: TRBD1 (5 bases). The CDR3 is 13 amino acids. Trimming removed 10 bases at V and 2 bases at J, with 14 bases between. Per the germline V gene, CDR1 is MDHEN and CDR2 is SYDVKM. The DNA of the CDR3 is TGTGCCACAAAAAGGGGAGAGAACTATGGCTACACCTTC. Amino acids: CATKRGENYGYTF.

The CDR3 loop reads CAISVPGGVSSTEAFF. CDR3 nucleotide sequence: TGTGCCATCAGTGTGCCCGGGGGGGTCAGTTCCACTGAAGCTTTCTTT. The V gene is TRBV10-3, the J gene TRBJ1-1; maybe TRBD1 (5 bases). V lost 4 bases and J lost 4, with 19 bases in between. Germline CDR1 reads ENHRY; CDR2 reads SYGVKD. The CDR3 is 16 amino acids.

As concerns this clone: Mismatch with germline at one junction end may stem from a read error. The V call is TRBV5-1, the J call TRBJ2-2, with D tentatively TRBD1 or TRBD2 (7 bases each). The CDR3 loop spans 15 amino acids. The germline gives CDR1 SGHRS, CDR2 YFSETQ. The CDR3 is CASTLTGRDTGELFF. Written as DNA, the CDR3 is TGCGCCAGCACCTTGACAGGGAGGGACACCGGGGAGCTGTTTTTT.

The chain couples TRBV7-8 to TRBJ2-7, with D tentatively TRBD1 (6 bases). This CDR3 is 14 amino acids long. Germline CDR1 reads SGHVS; CDR2 reads FQNEAQ. V lost 1 base to trimming and J lost 6 bases, with 13 bases between them. The CDR3 loop is CASSLGSGEREQYF. DNA for the CDR3: TGTGCCAGCAGCTTAGGGTCAGGGGAACGCGAGCAGTACTTC.

This clone was picked up one time. The chain uses TRBV9 and TRBJ2-2, with 9 bases matching TRBD1. The V and J ends lost 3 bases and 6 bases, in that order; junction bases with no gene match: 12. The CDR3 contains 17 residues. The germline CDR1 and CDR2 sequences are SGDLS and YYNGEE. CDR3: CASSARGGTGIAGELFF. The CDR3 bases are TGTGCCAGCAGCGCTCGAGGAGGGACAGGGATCGCCGGGGAGCTGTTTTTT.

The chain recombines TRBV5-1 with TRBJ2-7; D is ambiguous. Germline CDR1 and CDR2: SGHRS and YFSETQ. Trimming shortened V by 0 bases and J by 3 bases, and 7 bases separated the two germline ends. This CDR3 comprises 13 residues. CDR3 nucleotide sequence: TGCGCCAGCAGCTTGGTACCGGGCTACGAGCAGTACTTC. It is translated as CASSLVPGYEQYF. The variable domain in full, with the rest retrieved from reference TRBV5-1 and TRBJ2-7, is KAGVTQTPRYLIKTRGQQVTLSCSPISGHRSVSWYQQTPGQGLQFLFEYFSETQRNKGNFPGRFSGRQFSNSRSEMNVSTLELGDSALYLCASSLVPGYEQYFGPGTRLTVT.

This clone was seen only once. J is TRBJ1-1 and V is TRBV2, with a tentative D call TRBD1 (5 bases). The CDR3 extends over 11 amino acids. The germline CDR1 and CDR2 sequences are SNHLY and FYNNEI. V lost 2 bases, J lost 10 bases, and 8 bases lay in between. CDR3 DNA sequence: TGTGCCAGCAGTGAACCGGGGGGAGCTTTCTTT. This gives the protein CASSEPGGAFF.

The rearrangement joins TRBV6-1 to TRBJ2-7; 7 bases are a match to TRBD1. The V gene's germline CDR1 is MNHNS and CDR2 SASEGT. V was clipped by 5 bases and J by 5 bases; unmatched bases: 6. The CDR3 covers 13 residues. CDR3 in amino acids: CASSPQGYHEQYF. CDR3 DNA sequence: TGTGCCAGCAGTCCACAGGGGTACCACGAGCAGTACTTC.

The chain combines TRBV9 with TRBJ2-3; 14 nucleotides align to TRBD2. The ends lost 7 bases at V and 5 bases at J; junction bases unmatched: 3. This CDR3 region has 14 residues. Looked up from germline, CDR1 is SGDLS and CDR2 is YYNGEE. The CDR3 DNA is TGTGCCAGCGGAGGACTAGCGGGGGGAGATACGCAGTATTTT. It specifies CASGGLAGGDTQYF. Combining the CDR3 with reference TRBV9 and TRBJ2-3 gives the whole variable domain DSGVTQTPKHLITATGQRVTLRCSPRSGDLSVYWYQQSLDQGLQFLIQYYNGEERAKGNILERFSAQQFPDLHSELNLSSLELGDSALYFCASGGLAGGDTQYFGPGTRLTVL.

This chain joins TRBV6-6 and TRBJ2-3; possibly TRBD1 for D (6 bases). This CDR3 region has 16 residues. V was pared by 4 bases and J by 5 bases, with 19 bases between. Germline assignment: CDR1 MNHNY and CDR2 SVGAGI (reference sequence). The CDR3 DNA reads as TGTGCCAGCAGTTTGTACAGGGAAATAGCAAAAGATACGCAGTATTTT. Its protein product is CASSLYREIAKDTQYF.

The chain uses TRBV5-1 and TRBJ2-7; 8 bases map to TRBD1. Germline-derived CDR1 and CDR2 are SGHRS and YFSETQ. The CDR3 runs to 14 residues. V gave up 0 bases and J gave up 4 bases; unmatched junction bases: 3. This CDR3 is CASSLDRGKYEQYF. The CDR3 DNA sequence: TGCGCCAGCAGCTTGGACAGGGGGAAGTACGAGCAGTACTTC.

This chain links TRBV9 with TRBJ2-3; TRBD2 matches at 7 bases. This CDR3 is built from 16 residues. The V and J ends lost 1 base and 1 base, in that order; junction bases with no gene match: 6. Germline CDR1 and CDR2: SGDLS and YYNGEE. CDR3 DNA: TGTGCCAGCAGCGTAACTGCGGGAGTTGGCACAGATACGCAGTATTTT. It codes for CASSVTAGVGTDTQYF. The full variable domain, completed using reference TRBV9 and TRBJ2-3, is DSGVTQTPKHLITATGQRVTLRCSPRSGDLSVYWYQQSLDQGLQFLIQYYNGEERAKGNILERFSAQQFPDLHSELNLSSLELGDSALYFCASSVTAGVGTDTQYFGPGTRLTVL.

The chain couples TRBV7-9 to TRBJ1-1; D uncertain. Trimming cost V 1 base and J 1 base, with 10 bases left between them. CDR3 length: 15 amino acids. Germline V CDR1 and CDR2: SEHNR, FQNEAQ (reference sequence). This CDR3 reads CASSLGGRGNTEAFF. The CDR3 DNA sequence: TGTGCCAGCAGCTTAGGTGGCAGAGGGAACACTGAAGCTTTCTTT.

V gene TRBV19 combines with J gene TRBJ2-7; 7 nucleotides align to TRBD2. Germline CDR1 reads LNHDA; CDR2 reads SQIVND (reference sequence). The J segment lost 3 bases and the V segment lost 5 bases, leaving 4 bases of the junction unmatched. The CDR3 extends over 13 amino acids. The CDR3 region is CASSVQRDYEQYF. CDR3 DNA: TGTGCCAGTAGTGTCCAGCGGGACTACGAGCAGTACTTC. Using reference TRBV19 and TRBJ2-7 for the parts outside the CDR3, the full variable domain is DGGITQSPKYLFRKEGQNVTLSCEQNLNHDAMYWYRQDPGQGLRLIYYSQIVNDFQKGDIAEGYSVSREKKESFPLTVTSAQKNPTAFYLCASSVQRDYEQYFGPGTRLTVT.

V gene TRBV28 combines with J gene TRBJ2-2, with D possibly TRBD2 on 5 matching bases. The CDR3 sequence is 13 residues long. CDR1 is MDHEN, CDR2 SYDVKM, per germline. V was pared by 2 bases and J by 8 bases, with 9 bases between. The CDR3 DNA reads TGTGCCAGCAGTTTAGAGGGATTAGGGGAGCTGTTTTTT. This codes for CASSLEGLGELFF.

The chain recombines TRBV7-3 with TRBJ2-7; 7 positions agree with TRBD1. The V gene end was trimmed by 7 bases and the J gene end by 4 bases; junction bases not matched to a gene: 10. CDR1 is SGHTA and CDR2 is FQGTGA in the germline V gene. The CDR3 extends over 14 amino acids. The DNA of the CDR3 is TGTGCCAGCAACCAGACAGGGTCAAGGTACGAGCAGTACTTC. This sequence encodes CASNQTGSRYEQYF.

This chain joins TRBV10-3 and TRBJ2-2; no reliable D call. V shed 6 bases and J shed 0 bases, with 2 bases lying between them. The germline gives CDR1 ENHRY, CDR2 SYGVKD. The CDR3 has 12 residues. The CDR3 nucleotides are TGTGCCATCAGCGCGAACACCGGGGAGCTGTTTTTT. Its translation is CAISANTGELFF.

Only one count was recorded for this clone. CDR3 coding DNA: TGTGCCAGCAGTGGTTACATGAACACTGAAGCTTTCTTT. Translation: CASSGYMNTEAFF. The chain is built from TRBV27 and TRBJ1-1; D gene uncertain. In germline, CDR1 is MNHEY, CDR2 SMNVEV (reference sequence). Trimming removed 5 bases at V and 0 bases at J, with 7 bases between. The CDR3 is 13 residues long.

This sequence joins TRBV18 and TRBJ2-5; TRBD2 aligns across 8 bases. This CDR3 contains 15 residues. The germline V gene has CDR1 KGHSH and CDR2 LQKENI. V was pared by 2 bases and J by 4 bases, with 6 bases of the junction left unmatched. Here the CDR3 reads CASSPAGGWGETQYF. In nucleotides, the CDR3 is TGTGCCAGCTCACCAGCGGGGGGCTGGGGAGAGACCCAGTACTTC.

The chain carries TRBV2 and TRBJ2-7, with D possibly matching TRBD2 (5 bases). Germline CDR1 is SNHLY and CDR2 is FYNNEI. V gave up 4 bases and J gave up 2 bases, with 15 bases separating them. The CDR3 covers 15 residues. CDR3 residues: CASSVGELGPYEQYF. CDR3 sequence (DNA): TGTGCCAGCAGTGTCGGGGAACTAGGACCCTACGAGCAGTACTTC.